This TCR beta chain was profiled in a study of T cell repertoires in cytomegalovirus infection. TCRdb reprocessed the reads via MiXCR and lists one record per CDR3 protein. The sample carries about 310,000 distinct CDR3 sequences, roughly 16% recorded once. At least ten counts were recorded for this clonotype. Its antigen is currently unknown. Study conclusions and caveats: Ex vivo, HLA-C-restricted CMV-specific TCR beta clonotypes prevailed over the rest of the response.

The CDR3 is made up of 13 amino acids. Germline CDR1 DFQATT, CDR2 SNEGSKA (reference sequence). V lost 5 bases and J lost 7; bases outside the gene matches: 10. The sequenced sample consisted of PBMCs. The rearrangement links TRBV20-1 to TRBJ1-2; TRBD1 agrees at 7 bases. This clonotype was sampled from a human donor in good health (CMV status not recorded). Some clones in this sample may be carry-over from other donors' samples. Here the CDR3 reads CSAGQDGNSGYTF. DNA for the CDR3: TGCAGTGCTGGACAGGACGGGAATTCTGGCTACACCTTC.